Below are 2 T cell receptor beta chains sequenced from a single sample in a study of blood T cell repertoires in COVID-19. Profiled with immunoSEQ multiplex PCR; TCRdb holds only in-frame clones, not every one. The table records some 130,000 clones, 88% of them present only once. The sequencing input was peripheral blood. The receptors shown here come from a man over 45 with acute or convalescent COVID-19.

This chain uses TRBV10-1 with TRBJ2-1, with D possibly being TRBD1 (6 bases). Germline loops: CDR1 WNHNN, CDR2 SYGVQD (reference sequence). CDR3 length equals 13 residues. With 0 bases removed from V and 12 bases from J, the gap between germline ends came to 12 bases. This CDR3 is CASSESGAPTQFF. The DNA of the CDR3 is TGCGCCAGCAGTGAGTCGGGGGCCCCAACGCAGTTCTTC.

The CDR3 protein is CASSEESRGGYTF. The CDR3 nucleotides are TGTGCCAGCAGTGAAGAGAGCCGAGGTGGCTACACCTTC. V usage is TRBV2 and J usage is TRBJ1-2; D gene unclear. The germline V gene has CDR1 SNHLY and CDR2 FYNNEI. The CDR3 totals 13 residues. The V gene lost 1 base and the J gene lost 7 bases, with 10 bases spanning the gap.